Following are 27 T cell receptor beta chains from one sample sequenced in a study of OX40 agonist ivuxolimab in advanced cancers. TCRdb's table, derived via immunoSEQ multiplex PCR, lists solely in-frame clones and lacks some. The data hold 70,000 to 95,000 clones, with around 94% observed a single time. This material consisted of CD4+ or CD8+ T cells sorted from blood, taken in a trial of the OX40 agonist ivuxolimab. Receptor source: an adult with an advanced solid tumor such as melanoma, head and neck, liver or kidney cancer.

This clone was counted once. This sequence joins TRBV27 and TRBJ2-7; unclear D gene. The germline V gene encodes CDR1 MNHEY and CDR2 SMNVEV (reference sequence). The CDR3 length is 13 residues. V lost 2 bases to trimming and J lost 0 bases, with 5 bases between them. As DNA, the CDR3 is TGTGCCAGCAGTTTAGCGAGCTCCTACGAGCAGTACTTC. Translating it yields CASSLASSYEQYF.

The chain employs TRBV27 and TRBJ1-4; D is undetermined. The V gene's germline CDR1 is MNHEY and CDR2 SMNVEV (reference sequence). The CDR3 is made up of 14 amino acids. The V end lost 5 bases, the J end lost 7 bases, and 14 bases lay between the germline ends. The DNA for the CDR3 is TGTGCCAGCAGTCCCCTGGCGGGCTCTGAAAAACTGTTTTTT. Protein: CASSPLAGSEKLFF.

V is TRBV19 and J is TRBJ1-4; 7 bases are a match to TRBD1. Germline-derived CDR1 and CDR2 are LNHDA and SQIVND (reference sequence). This CDR3 has 13 amino acids. The J segment lost 8 bases and the V segment lost 10 bases, leaving 10 bases of the junction unmatched. The CDR3 protein is CATRTGLKEKLFF. The CDR3 DNA sequence: TGTGCCACCAGGACAGGCTTGAAGGAAAAACTGTTTTTT.

The count of this clone is one. This sequence joins TRBV9 and TRBJ2-1; 9 bases map to TRBD2. The CDR3 loop spans 16 amino acids. Losses at the gene ends were 0 bases for V and 9 bases for J; bases not matched to a gene: 10. The V gene's germline CDR1 is SGDLS and CDR2 YYNGEE. CDR3: CASSVGEASGKSEQFF. The CDR3 region has the DNA TGTGCCAGCAGCGTAGGGGAAGCTAGCGGGAAAAGTGAGCAGTTCTTC.

The rearrangement links TRBV6-1 to TRBJ2-7; D call uncertain. This CDR3 has 13 amino acids. V dropped 5 bases and J dropped 2 bases, with 10 bases sitting between them. The V gene's germline CDR1 is MNHNS and CDR2 SASEGT. The CDR3 is CASSISSPYEQYF. CDR3 sequence (DNA): TGTGCCAGCAGTATCAGCAGCCCCTACGAGCAGTACTTC.

In DNA, the CDR3 is TGTGCCAGCAGCGTAGGGGGGGATCCCTCCTACGAGCAGTACTTC. This encodes CASSVGGDPSYEQYF. This chain joins TRBV9 and TRBJ2-7; weak D call: TRBD2 (6 bases). The CDR3 has 15 residues. Germline-derived CDR1 and CDR2 are SGDLS and YYNGEE. V was shortened by 0 bases and J by 0 bases, with 10 bases between the two germline ends.

The rearrangement links TRBV4-3 to TRBJ1-5, with D maybe TRBD1 (5 bases). V shed 3 bases and J shed 3 bases, with 9 bases lying between them. The CDR3 totals 14 residues. Germline CDR1 and CDR2: LGHNA and YSLEER. In nucleotides, the CDR3 is TGCGCCAGCAGCCAGGGGGTAATCAATCAGCCCCAGCATTTT. Encoded protein: CASSQGVINQPQHF.

The gene calls are TRBV27 and TRBJ1-2; maybe TRBD1 (5 bases). Germline lookup yields CDR1 MNHEY and CDR2 SMNVEV (reference sequence). The CDR3 totals 15 residues. V was shortened by 0 bases and J by 3 bases, with 11 bases between the two germline ends. CDR3 in amino acids: CASSLSSGPHYGYTF. The CDR3 nucleotides are TGTGCCAGCAGTTTATCTTCAGGGCCCCACTATGGCTACACCTTC.

V gene TRBV5-1 combines with J gene TRBJ2-2; D gene uncertain. V was clipped by 0 bases and J by 7 bases, with 13 bases between them. Germline V gene data show CDR1 as SGHRS and CDR2 as YFSETQ. The CDR3 covers 15 residues. The CDR3 bases are TGCGCCAGCAGCTTGGACTGGTCCAAGGACGGGGAGCTGTTTTTT. Translation gives CASSLDWSKDGELFF.

This CDR3 is CSVDGSPTAYNEQFF. In DNA form, the CDR3 reads TGCAGCGTTGATGGCAGCCCGACTGCGTACAATGAGCAGTTCTTC. This sequence joins TRBV29-1 and TRBJ2-1, with no clear D. CDR1 is SQVTM, CDR2 ANQGSEA, per germline. This CDR3 region has 15 residues. Trimming left V 3 bases short and J 4 bases short, with 16 bases between.

The J gene is TRBJ1-1, the V gene TRBV6-5; no reliable D call. The CDR3 spans 12 residues. Between the trimmed V and J ends, which lost 1 base and 4 bases, there was a span of 4 bases. Germline V CDR1 and CDR2: MNHEY, SVGAGI. The CDR3 DNA is TGTGCCAGCAGTTACTTGGGCACTGAAGCTTTCTTT. Its translation is CASSYLGTEAFF.

J is TRBJ2-5 and V is TRBV10-3; D is unresolved. Looked up from germline, CDR1 is ENHRY and CDR2 is SYGVKD. CDR3 length equals 12 residues. V lost 3 bases, J lost 3 bases, and 5 bases lay in between. In nucleotides, the CDR3 is TGTGCCATCAGTGAAATGGAAGAGACCCAGTACTTC. This sequence encodes CAISEMEETQYF.

The chain recombines TRBV28 with TRBJ2-3; D unclear. Per germline, CDR1 MDHEN and CDR2 SYDVKM. Trimming stripped 4 bases from V and 1 base from J, with 12 bases between. The CDR3 runs to 15 residues. CDR3 nucleotides: TGTGCCAGCAGTTCCCCGAGTGGAGGCACAGATACGCAGTATTTT. It translates to CASSSPSGGTDTQYF.

The chain recombines TRBV5-3 with TRBJ2-7; D may be TRBD2 (5 bases). TRBV5-3 is noted as an ORF with a role that remains uncertain. This CDR3 is 15 amino acids long. V lost 4 bases and J 5 bases, leaving 19 bases between the germline ends. CDR3 amino acids: CARSPNSVRFHEQYF. CDR3 bases: TGTGCCAGAAGCCCCAATAGCGTGAGGTTCCACGAGCAGTACTTC.

This chain joins TRBV9 and TRBJ2-7; D is ambiguous. V lost 4 bases and J 0 bases, leaving 11 bases between the germline ends. The CDR3 has 14 residues. Germline CDR1 is SGDLS and CDR2 is YYNGEE. The CDR3 loop is CASSQTRSSYEQYF. As DNA, the CDR3 is TGTGCCAGCAGCCAGACACGCAGCTCCTACGAGCAGTACTTC.

The chain employs TRBV19 and TRBJ1-4; D is uncertain. This CDR3 has 14 amino acids. The V and J ends lost 3 bases and 4 bases respectively, with 9 bases between them. Germline CDR1 LNHDA, CDR2 SQIVND (reference sequence). The DNA for the CDR3 is TGTGCCAGTAGTATGGGCGGGTTTAATGAAAAACTGTTTTTT. It encodes CASSMGGFNEKLFF.

V and J are TRBV29-1 and TRBJ2-1, with 9 bases aligning to TRBD1. The germline V gene has CDR1 SQVTM and CDR2 ANQGSEA. V was pared by 3 bases and J by 9 bases, with 9 bases of the junction left unmatched. The CDR3 is 14 residues long. CDR3 region: CSVEGTGSAGEQFF. CDR3 sequence (DNA): TGCAGCGTTGAGGGGACAGGGTCAGCGGGTGAGCAGTTCTTC.

The gene calls are TRBV5-4 and TRBJ2-7; maybe TRBD1 (5 bases). There are 14 residues in the CDR3. From germline, CDR1 is SGHNT and CDR2 YYREEE (reference sequence). Deletions cut 0 bases from V and 7 bases from J, with 14 bases between. The CDR3 protein is CASSLEGLPEEQYF. CDR3 bases: TGTGCCAGCAGCTTGGAGGGGTTACCAGAGGAGCAGTACTTC.

The V call is TRBV6-5, the J call TRBJ1-1; a weak D match, TRBD1 (6 bases). The germline CDR1 and CDR2 sequences are MNHEY and SVGAGI. V shed 7 bases and J shed 0 bases, with 9 bases lying between them. CDR3 length: 13 amino acids. The CDR3 nucleotides are TGTGCCAGCATTGACAGGATGAACACTGAAGCTTTCTTT. It codes for CASIDRMNTEAFF.

The chain links TRBV4-2 to TRBJ2-7; the match to TRBD2 covers 13 bases. The V gene end was trimmed by 1 base and the J gene end by 5 bases; junction bases not matched to a gene: 8. From germline, CDR1 is LGHNA and CDR2 YNFKEQ. This CDR3 spans 17 amino acids. CDR3 protein: CASSQVGLAGEGNEQYF. CDR3 coding DNA: TGTGCCAGCAGCCAAGTTGGACTAGCGGGAGAGGGCAACGAGCAGTACTTC.

The gene calls are TRBV6-5 and TRBJ1-5; D might be TRBD1 (6 bases). Trimming pared 6 bases from V and 3 bases from J, leaving 9 bases between. The CDR3 has 13 amino acids. Germline V gene data show CDR1 as MNHEY and CDR2 as SVGAGI. The CDR3 loop is CASSRGDNQPQHF. The CDR3, as DNA: TGTGCCAGCAGCAGGGGAGACAATCAGCCCCAGCATTTT.

This clone was recorded once. The chain has TRBV6-6 and TRBJ1-2, with unresolved D. The V and J ends lost 2 bases and 2 bases respectively, with 9 bases between them. CDR3 size: 14 residues. In germline, CDR1 is MNHNY, CDR2 SVGAGI (reference sequence). The CDR3 coding sequence is TGTGCCAGCAGTTACGGAGTCTCAAACTATGGCTACACCTTC. Amino acids: CASSYGVSNYGYTF.

This rearrangement joins TRBV4-3 to TRBJ2-1; D gene unclear. The CDR3 is 13 residues long. In germline, CDR1 is LGHNA, CDR2 YSLEER. Trimming removed 2 bases at V and 5 bases at J, with 7 bases between. CDR3 in DNA: TGCGCCAGCAGCCAATGGCTAAACAATGAGCAGTTCTTC. Protein: CASSQWLNNEQFF.

This sequence joins TRBV6-6 and TRBJ2-7; the match to TRBD1 covers 10 bases. J was trimmed by 4 bases and V by 0 bases; bases with no gene match: 6. This CDR3 spans 16 amino acids. Germline V gene lookup returns CDR1 MNHNY and CDR2 SVGAGI (reference sequence). The CDR3 loop is CASSYSKDRGEYEQYF. CDR3 coding DNA: TGTGCCAGCAGTTACTCTAAGGACAGGGGGGAATACGAGCAGTACTTC.

As concerns this clone: At one end, the junction sequence differs from germline, possibly due to a read error. The chain employs TRBV4-3 and TRBJ2-3; 7 bases fit TRBD2. Per the germline V gene, CDR1 is LGHNA and CDR2 is YSLEER. The CDR3 runs 18 residues. The CDR3 bases are TGCGCCAGCAGCAAAGACCCCCGCGGGGGATCTAGCACAGATACGCAGTATTTT. Translation: CASSKDPRGGSSTDTQYF.

The chain joins TRBV29-1 to TRBJ1-1; tentatively, D is TRBD1 (6 bases). Looked up from germline, CDR1 is SQVTM and CDR2 is ANQGSEA. There are 15 residues in the CDR3. The V gene lost 7 bases and the J gene lost 3 bases, with 21 bases spanning the gap. The DNA of the CDR3 is TGCAGCGCGGGGCACAGGGAGTTGGACGACACTGAAGCTTTCTTT. This sequence encodes CSAGHRELDDTEAFF.

The chain employs TRBV13 and TRBJ1-2; D remains ambiguous. Between the trimmed V and J ends, which lost 4 bases and 2 bases, there was a span of 14 bases. From germline, CDR1 is PRHDT and CDR2 FYEKMQ (reference sequence). There are 15 residues in the CDR3. CDR3 sequence reads: CASSSVDNRNYGYTF. CDR3 DNA sequence: TGTGCCAGCAGCTCCGTCGACAACCGGAACTATGGCTACACCTTC. Full variable domain (outside the CDR3, taken from reference TRBV13 and TRBJ1-2): AAGVIQSPRHLIKEKRETATLKCYPIPRHDTVYWYQQGPGQDPQFLISFYEKMQSDKGSIPDRFSAQQFSDYHSELNMSSLELGDSALYFCASSSVDNRNYGYTFGSGTRLTVV.